This T cell receptor beta chain was captured by sequencing in a study of cytomegalovirus exposure and HLA in healthy donors. The PCR ran on 60 Vbeta and 13 Jbeta primers. TCRdb's table, derived via immunoSEQ multiplex PCR, lists solely in-frame clones and lacks some. The sample yields approximately 220,000 clones, 70% to 85% seen once. The V and J ends lost 2 bases and 6 bases, in that order; junction bases with no gene match: 11. This CDR3 spans 16 amino acids. From germline, CDR1 is LNHDA and CDR2 SQIVND (reference sequence). The chain uses TRBV19 and TRBJ2-3; 7 bases fit TRBD2. The sequenced material came from PBMCs. The clonotype comes from a girl aged 2-10 years in good health and CMV-seronegative. CDR3 region: CASSIFSGLLYDTQYF. Here the CDR3 DNA reads TGTGCCAGTAGTATATTTTCGGGACTACTTTACGATACGCAGTATTTT.